The 12 T cell receptor beta chains below were found in one sample sequenced in a study of tumor-infiltrating lymphocytes in primary liver carcinoma. RNA and DNA were co-extracted from roughly 20-30 mg of unsorted bulk tissue. A primer matching the constant region was used to make TCR beta cDNA from approximately 520 ng of total RNA. Nested multiplex PCR, run for three rounds with slightly modified ARM-PCR, yielded TCR beta libraries. PCR rounds one and two used TRBV1-TRBV30 forward primers with a C-beta reverse primer for 10 cycles each. TCRdb ran MiXCR on the multiplex PCR reads and lists one entry per CDR3 protein. The table records 90,000 to 150,000 distinct CDR3 sequences, approximately 71% of them present only once. The sample comprised tumor-adjacent normal liver tissue. All receptors come from a woman aged 55-75 years with primary liver carcinoma and hepatitis B virus infection.

This clonotype was seen ten or more times. The CDR3 is CASTSGEYYNEQFF. CDR3 DNA: TGCGCCAGCACAAGCGGGGAATACTACAATGAGCAGTTCTTC. The gene calls are TRBV5-1 and TRBJ2-1; TRBD2 agrees at 7 bases. Germline values: CDR1 SGHRS, CDR2 YFSETQ. V dropped 6 bases and J dropped 3; count of bases not matched to a gene: 6. This CDR3 has 14 amino acids.

With regard to this clonotype: One end of the junction fails to match germline, which may point to a read error. The rearrangement uses TRBV10-1 and TRBJ2-5; 10 nucleotides line up with TRBD1. This CDR3 has 13 residues. From germline, CDR1 is WNHNN and CDR2 SYGVQD (reference sequence). CDR3 nucleotides: TGCGCCAACAGTAGGACAGGGGGAGAGACCCTGTACTTC. It codes for CANSRTGGETLYF.

Concerning this clonotype: The junction does not match germline at one end; this may be a read error. The CDR3 region has the DNA TGTGCCAACAGTCGACAGCCAGATGGCTACACCTTC. Residues: CANSRQPDGYTF. The rearrangement uses TRBV28 and TRBJ1-2; maybe TRBD1 (5 bases). The CDR3 is 12 residues long. Germline CDR1 and CDR2: MDHEN and SYDVKM.

As regards this clonotype: A much larger clone lies one base from this, so it may be a read error. The chain carries TRBV7-9 and TRBJ1-2; TRBD1 aligns across 8 bases. The V gene's germline CDR1 is SEHNR and CDR2 FQNEAQ (reference sequence). The CDR3 has 13 residues. The CDR3, as DNA: TGTGTCAGCAGCCAGACAGGGGAGGGTGGCTACACCTTC. Its translation is CVSSQTGEGGYTF.

This clonotype turned up a few times. A junction boundary mismatches the germline segment, possibly from a read error. The chain uses TRBV11-2 and TRBJ2-5; 10 bases line up with TRBD2. The CDR3 covers 16 residues. Germline CDR1 and CDR2: SGHAT and FQNNGV. The CDR3 DNA follows: TGTGCCAGCAGCTTCCTGAGCGGGAGGGGTCCTGAGACCCGGTACTTC. Translated, it gives CASSFLSGRGPETRYF.

Points on this clonotype: A read error may explain this, as a much larger clone is one base away. The gene calls are TRBV10-2 and TRBJ2-2; the D gene is possibly TRBD2 (5 bases). Germline V gene data show CDR1 as WSHSY and CDR2 as SAAADI. The CDR3 length is 14 residues. CDR3 bases: TGCGCCAACAGTGCTGGCTACGAGGGCGGGGAGCTGTTTTTT. Translation gives CANSAGYEGGELFF.

The CDR3 sequence: CASSQENGLAYNEQFF. CDR3 DNA sequence: TGCGCCAGCAGCCAAGAAAACGGCCTAGCATACAATGAGCAGTTCTTC. The V gene is TRBV4-1, the J gene TRBJ2-1; D perhaps matches TRBD2 (5 bases). CDR3 size: 16 residues. V was clipped by 0 bases and J by 4 bases, with 13 bases between them. Germline loops: CDR1 MGHRA, CDR2 YSYEKL.

Many counts were recorded for this clonotype. J is TRBJ1-1 and V is TRBV4-1; D uncertain. CDR1 is MGHRA and CDR2 is YSYEKL in the germline V gene. Between the trimmed V and J ends, which lost 2 bases and 2 bases, there was a span of 6 bases. The CDR3 runs 13 residues. The CDR3 sequence: CASSQPANTEAFF. The CDR3 nucleotides are TGCGCCAGCAGCCAACCGGCCAACACTGAAGCTTTCTTT.

Of note for this clonotype: Relative to the germline gene, one junction end is altered; a read error may explain this. This chain joins TRBV6-6 and TRBJ1-2, with D tentatively TRBD1 (5 bases). The CDR3 length is 16 residues. The germline V gene has CDR1 MNHNY and CDR2 SVGAGI (reference sequence). The CDR3: CASRYGGSGGSYGYTF. The CDR3 DNA reads as TGTGCAAGCAGATACGGGGGGTCAGGTGGATCCTATGGCTACACCTTC.

As for this clonotype: At one end, the junction sequence differs from germline, possibly due to a read error. This chain links TRBV7-9 with TRBJ2-7; D tentatively fits TRBD1 or TRBD2 (5 bases each). The CDR3 length is 17 residues. The germline V gene encodes CDR1 SEHNR and CDR2 FQNEAQ (reference sequence). CDR3 sequence: CASSSTGRQMASYEQYF. The CDR3 DNA reads as TGTGCCAGTAGCTCCACGGGGCGACAAATGGCCTCCTACGAGCAGTATTTC. The variable domain in full, completed from reference TRBV7-9 and TRBJ2-7, reads DTGVSQNPRHKITKRGQNVTFRCDPISEHNRLYWYRQTLGQGPEFLTYFQNEAQLEKSRLLSDRFSAERPKGSFSTLEIQRTEQGDSAMYLCASSSTGRQMASYEQYFGPGTRLTVT.

This clonotype was counted a few times. The genes are TRBV7-3 and TRBJ1-1; tentatively, D is TRBD1 (6 bases). Germline V CDR1 and CDR2: SGHTA, FQGTGA. Trimming pared 2 bases from V and 1 base from J, leaving 8 bases between. CDR3 size: 14 residues. The CDR3 coding sequence is TGTGCCAGCAGCTTACAGGGGCAGAACACTGAAGCTTTCTTT. This translates into CASSLQGQNTEAFF.

The chain uses TRBV11-2 and TRBJ2-7; D is undetermined. V was cut by 2 bases and J by 5 bases, with 16 bases left in between. Germline V gives CDR1 SGHAT, CDR2 FQNNGV. CDR3 length: 15 residues. Here the CDR3 DNA reads TGTGCCAGCAGCTTACGATGGGCAGTGGAAAACGAGCAGTACTTC. Protein sequence: CASSLRWAVENEQYF.